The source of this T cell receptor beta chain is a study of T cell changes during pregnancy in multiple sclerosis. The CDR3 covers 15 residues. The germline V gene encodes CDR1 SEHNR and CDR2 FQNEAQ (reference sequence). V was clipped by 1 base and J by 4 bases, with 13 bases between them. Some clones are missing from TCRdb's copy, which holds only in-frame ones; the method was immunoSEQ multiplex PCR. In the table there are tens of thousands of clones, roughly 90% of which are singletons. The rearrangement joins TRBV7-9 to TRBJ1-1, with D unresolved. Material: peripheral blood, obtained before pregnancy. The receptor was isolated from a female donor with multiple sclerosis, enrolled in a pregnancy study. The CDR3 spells CASSLERTLGTEAFF. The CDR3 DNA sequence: TGTGCCAGCAGCTTAGAGCGCACTTTGGGCACTGAAGCTTTCTTT.